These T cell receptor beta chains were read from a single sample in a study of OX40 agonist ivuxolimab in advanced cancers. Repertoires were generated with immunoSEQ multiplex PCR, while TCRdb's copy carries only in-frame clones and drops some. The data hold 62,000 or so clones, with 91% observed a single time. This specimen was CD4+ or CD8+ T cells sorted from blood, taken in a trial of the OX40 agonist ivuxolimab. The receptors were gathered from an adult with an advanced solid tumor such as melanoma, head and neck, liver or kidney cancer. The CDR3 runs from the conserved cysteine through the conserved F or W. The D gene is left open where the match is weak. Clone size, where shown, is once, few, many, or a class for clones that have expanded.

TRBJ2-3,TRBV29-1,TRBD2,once,CSVAGTSGMGTDTQYF,TGCAGCGTCGCCGGGACTAGCGGGATGGGCACAGATACGCAGTATTTT
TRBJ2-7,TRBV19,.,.,CASSIRIYRVYEQYF,TGTGCCAGTAGTATCAGGATATATCGGGTGTACGAGCAGTACTTC
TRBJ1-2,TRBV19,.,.,CASSIGQRGSGYTF,TGTGCCAGTAGTATAGGCCAGAGGGGGTCTGGCTACACCTTC
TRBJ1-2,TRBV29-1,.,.,CSVEDRDTGGYTF,TGCAGCGTTGAAGATAGGGACACTGGGGGCTACACCTTC
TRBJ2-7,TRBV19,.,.,CASSIGQGYEQYF,TGTGCCAGTAGTATTGGCCAGGGATACGAGCAGTACTTC
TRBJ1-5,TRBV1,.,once,CTSSQHGTGDRGPKPSNQPQHF,TGCACCAGCAGCCAACACGGGACAGGGGATCGGGGCCCAAAGCCTAGCAATCAGCCCCAGCATTTT
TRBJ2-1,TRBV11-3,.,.,CASSQPGLLNEQFF,TGTGCCAGCAGCCAACCGGGACTCCTCAATGAGCAGTTCTTC
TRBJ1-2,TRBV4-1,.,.,CASSQAQQTYGYTF,TGCGCCAGCAGCCAAGCTCAACAGACCTATGGCTACACCTTC
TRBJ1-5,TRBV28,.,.,CASSSEGGNNQPQHF,TGTGCCAGCAGTTCGGAGGGGGGCAACAATCAGCCCCAGCATTTT
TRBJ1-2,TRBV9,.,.,CASSVGGMIEANYGYTF,TGTGCCAGCAGCGTAGGAGGGATGATTGAGGCTAACTATGGCTACACCTTC
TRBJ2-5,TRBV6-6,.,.,CASSEPRGPGETQYF,TGTGCCAGCAGCGAACCCCGGGGTCCAGGAGAGACCCAGTACTTC
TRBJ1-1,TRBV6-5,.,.,CASSYRGNTEAFF,TGTGCCAGCAGTTACAGAGGGAACACTGAAGCTTTCTTT
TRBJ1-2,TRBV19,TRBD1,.,CASSIEQGNYGYTF,TGTGCCAGTAGTATCGAACAGGGGAACTATGGCTACACCTTC
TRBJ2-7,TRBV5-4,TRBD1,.,CASSLRGGDYEQYF,TGTGCCAGCAGCTTGAGAGGGGGCGATTACGAGCAGTACTTC
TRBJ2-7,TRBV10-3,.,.,CAIKGSAYEQYF,TGTGCCATCAAGGGTAGCGCCTACGAGCAGTACTTC
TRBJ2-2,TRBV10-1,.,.,CASSGTLNTGELFF,TGCGCCAGCAGTGGGACCCTGAACACCGGGGAGCTGTTTTTT
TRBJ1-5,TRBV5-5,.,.,CASNREPNQPQHF,TGTGCCAGCAACAGGGAACCCAATCAGCCCCAGCATTTT
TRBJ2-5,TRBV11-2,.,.,CASSLEETQYF,TGTGCCAGCAGCTTGGAAGAGACCCAGTACTTC
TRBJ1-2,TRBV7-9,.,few,CASSLAGKSDGYTF,TGTGCCAGCAGCTTAGCAGGCAAGTCTGATGGCTACACCTTC
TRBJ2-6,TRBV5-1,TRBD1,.,CASGGDRVISGANVLTF,TGCGCCAGCGGAGGGGACAGGGTTATCTCTGGGGCCAACGTCCTGACTTTC
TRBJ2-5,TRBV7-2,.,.,CASSRSSGGETQYF,TGTGCCAGCAGCCGATCATCAGGGGGGGAGACCCAGTACTTC
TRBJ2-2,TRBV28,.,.,CASSFLDGELFF,TGTGCCAGCAGTTTCTTGGACGGGGAGCTGTTTTTT
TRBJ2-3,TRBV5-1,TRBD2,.,CASSSRGGTQYF,TGCGCCAGCTCCTCGCGGGGGGGTACGCAGTATTTT
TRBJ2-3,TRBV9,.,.,CASSVAPSRSTDTQYF,TGTGCCAGCAGCGTAGCTCCTAGCCGAAGCACAGATACGCAGTATTTT
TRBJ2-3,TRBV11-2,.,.,CASSHTPLTDTQYF,TGTGCCAGCAGCCATACCCCTCTCACAGATACGCAGTATTTT
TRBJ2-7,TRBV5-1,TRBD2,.,CASSFFAGYSGTNYEQYF,TGCGCCAGCAGCTTTTTTGCAGGGTACTCCGGGACTAACTACGAGCAGTACTTC
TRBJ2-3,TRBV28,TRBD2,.,CASNPPRAGGRSDTQYF,TGTGCCAGCAACCCGCCGAGGGCGGGAGGGAGATCAGATACGCAGTATTTT
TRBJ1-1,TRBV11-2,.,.,CASSLDQGAYAFF,TGTGCCAGCAGCTTAGATCAAGGGGCGTACGCTTTCTTT
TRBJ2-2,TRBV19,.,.,CASSTQGISAGELFF,TGTGCCAGTAGTACGCAGGGGATCTCCGCCGGGGAGCTGTTTTTT
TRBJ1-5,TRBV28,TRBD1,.,CASSIEDRGNQPQHF,TGTGCCAGCAGTATTGAGGACAGGGGCAATCAGCCCCAGCATTTT
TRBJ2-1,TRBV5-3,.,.,CARSLWGARYNEQFF,TGTGCCAGAAGCTTGTGGGGGGCGAGGTACAATGAGCAGTTCTTC
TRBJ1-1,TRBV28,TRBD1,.,CASTSRGQGKTEAFF,TGTGCCAGCACCTCGAGGGGGCAAGGGAAAACTGAAGCTTTCTTT
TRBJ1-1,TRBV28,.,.,CASSLFGALNTEAFF,TGTGCCAGCAGTTTGTTCGGGGCACTGAACACTGAAGCTTTCTTT
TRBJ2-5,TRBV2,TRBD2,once,CASSLGGLAGLQETQYF,TGTGCCAGCAGCCTAGGGGGGCTAGCGGGGTTACAAGAGACCCAGTACTTC
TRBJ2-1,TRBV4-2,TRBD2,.,CASSQGGRGSYNEQFF,TGTGCCAGCAGCCAGGGGGGGAGGGGTTCCTACAATGAGCAGTTCTTC
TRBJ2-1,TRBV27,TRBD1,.,CASNKRQGGSSYNEQFF,TGTGCCAGCAACAAACGACAGGGCGGAAGCTCCTACAATGAGCAGTTCTTC
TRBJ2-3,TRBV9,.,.,CASSEPSTDTQYF,TGTGCCAGCAGCGAGCCTAGCACAGATACGCAGTATTTT
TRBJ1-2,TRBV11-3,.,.,CASSLTANYGYTF,TGTGCCAGCAGCTTGACAGCTAACTATGGCTACACCTTC
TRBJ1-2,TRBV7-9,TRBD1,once,CASSRAGTGHGYTF,TGTGCCAGCAGCCGCGCCGGGACAGGGCATGGCTACACCTTC
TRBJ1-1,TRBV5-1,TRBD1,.,CASSWENRGKNTEAFF,TGCGCCAGCAGCTGGGAAAACAGGGGTAAGAACACTGAAGCTTTCTTT
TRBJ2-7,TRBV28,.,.,CASSSPRRTLFYEQYF,TGTGCCAGCAGTTCCCCCCGCAGGACACTGTTCTACGAGCAGTACTTC
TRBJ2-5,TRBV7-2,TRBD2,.,CASTAAGGETQYF,TGTGCCAGCACGGCGGCGGGAGGAGAGACCCAGTACTTC
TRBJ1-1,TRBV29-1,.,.,CSVGGTVNTEAFF,TGCAGCGTTGGGGGGACGGTGAACACTGAAGCTTTCTTT
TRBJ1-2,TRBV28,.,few,CASSLLGGYGYTF,TGTGCCAGCAGTTTACTGGGGGGTTATGGCTACACCTTC
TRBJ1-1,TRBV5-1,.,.,CATEGSKNTEAFF,TGCGCCACGGAGGGGTCGAAGAACACTGAAGCTTTCTTT
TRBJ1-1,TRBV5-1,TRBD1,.,CASSLGQGARWTEAFF,TGCGCCAGCAGCTTGGGGCAGGGGGCTCGGTGGACTGAAGCTTTCTTT